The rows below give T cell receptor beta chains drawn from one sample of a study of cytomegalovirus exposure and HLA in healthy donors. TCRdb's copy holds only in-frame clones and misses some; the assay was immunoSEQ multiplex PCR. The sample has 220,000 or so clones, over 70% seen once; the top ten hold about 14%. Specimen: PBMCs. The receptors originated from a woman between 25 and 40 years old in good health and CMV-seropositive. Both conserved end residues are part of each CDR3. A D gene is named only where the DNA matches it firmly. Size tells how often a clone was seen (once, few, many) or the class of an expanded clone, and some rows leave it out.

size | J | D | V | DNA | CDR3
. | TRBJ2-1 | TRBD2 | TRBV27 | TGTGCCAGCAGTTCCCGAGGACTAGCGGTACATGAGCAGTTCTTC | CASSSRGLAVHEQFF
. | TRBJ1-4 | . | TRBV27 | TGTGCCAGCGGACATAATGAAAAACTGTTTTTT | CASGHNEKLFF
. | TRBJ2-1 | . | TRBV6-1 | TGTGCCAGCAGGGAGGGGGAGTTAATCTACAATGAGCAGTTCTTC | CASREGELIYNEQFF
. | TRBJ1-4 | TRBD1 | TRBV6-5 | TGTGCCACCCGACAGGGGGGAAGTGAAAAACTGTTTTTT | CATRQGGSEKLFF
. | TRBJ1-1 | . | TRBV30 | TGTGCCTGGACCCCCCTGGCGGTTTTCATGAACACTGAAGCTTTCTTT | CAWTPLAVFMNTEAFF
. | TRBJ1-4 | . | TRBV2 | TGTGCCAGCAGTGGTATGGAATCTAATGAAAAACTGTTTTTT | CASSGMESNEKLFF
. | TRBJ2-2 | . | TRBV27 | TGTGCCAGCAGAGTCTTAAGAGGGAGGCACACCGGGGAGCTGTTTTTT | CASRVLRGRHTGELFF
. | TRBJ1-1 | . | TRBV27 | TGTGCCAGCGAACCATTAAGGGGGATGTATAAGAACACTGAAGCTTTCTTT | CASEPLRGMYKNTEAFF
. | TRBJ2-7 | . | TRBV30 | TGTGCCTGGAGTGTAGGCCCCTACGAGCAGTACTTC | CAWSVGPYEQYF
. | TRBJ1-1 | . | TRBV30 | TGTGCCTGGAGTTCGGCGAACACTGAAGCTTTCTTT | CAWSSANTEAFF
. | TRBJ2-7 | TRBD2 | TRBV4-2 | TGTGCCAGCAGCCCTACGGGGGGGGCCTACGAGCAGTACTTC | CASSPTGGAYEQYF
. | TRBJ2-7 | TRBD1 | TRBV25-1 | TGTGCCAGCACCCCCCGGGACAGAACCTACGAGCAGTACTTC | CASTPRDRTYEQYF
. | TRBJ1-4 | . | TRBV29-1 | TGCAGCGTCTCCAGGGGATCCGGTGAAAAACTGTTTTTT | CSVSRGSGEKLFF
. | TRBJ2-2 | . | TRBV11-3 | TGTGCCAGCAGTTTAAGCGGGAACACCGGGGAGCTGTTTTTT | CASSLSGNTGELFF
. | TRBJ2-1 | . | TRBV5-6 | TGTGCCAGCAGCTGGCGGGACTACAATGAGCAGTTCTTC | CASSWRDYNEQFF
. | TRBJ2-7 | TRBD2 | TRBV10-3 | TGTGCCATCGGGGCCACTCTAGCGGGAGAACACGAGCAGTACTTC | CAIGATLAGEHEQYF
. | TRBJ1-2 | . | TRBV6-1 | TGTGCCAGCACCAGGACAGCCACATATGGCTACACCTTC | CASTRTATYGYTF
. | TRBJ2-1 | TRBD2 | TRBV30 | TGTGCCTGGAGTGCGGGGACTAGCGGGGGCTATGAGCAGTTCTTC | CAWSAGTSGGYEQFF
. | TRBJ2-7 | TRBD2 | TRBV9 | TGTGCCAGCAGCGGCAGCGGGAGGATCGAAAACGAGCAGTACTTC | CASSGSGRIENEQYF
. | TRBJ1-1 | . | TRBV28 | TGTGCCAGCAGTAAGAGCATGAACACTGAAGCTTTCTTT | CASSKSMNTEAFF
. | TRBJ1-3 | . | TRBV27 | TGTGCCAGCAGTTTGGGGACACCGGGAAACACCATATATTTT | CASSLGTPGNTIYF
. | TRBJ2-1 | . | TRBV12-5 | TGTGCCACTCAGGACTACTCAACTTACAATGAGCAGTTCTTC | CATQDYSTYNEQFF
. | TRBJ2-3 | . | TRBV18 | TGTGCCAGCTCACCAGCCACGGGAGTGGGGGCAGATACGCAGTATTTT | CASSPATGVGADTQYF
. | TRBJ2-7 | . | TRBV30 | TGTGCCTGGAGTGTCGGAATTGGATACGAGCAGTACTTC | CAWSVGIGYEQYF
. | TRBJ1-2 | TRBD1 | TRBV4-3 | TGCGCCAGCAGCCAAGTAACAGGGGACTATGGCTACACCTTC | CASSQVTGDYGYTF
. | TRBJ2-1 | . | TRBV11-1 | TGTGCCAGCAGCCCCGACCAGCAACCCTACAATGAGCAGTTCTTC | CASSPDQQPYNEQFF
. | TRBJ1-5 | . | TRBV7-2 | TGTGCCAGCGGATACTGGGGTCAGCCCCAGCATTTT | CASGYWGQPQHF
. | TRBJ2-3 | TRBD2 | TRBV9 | TGTGCCAGCAGCGTTCGACTAGCGGGAGTGGATACGCAGTATTTT | CASSVRLAGVDTQYF
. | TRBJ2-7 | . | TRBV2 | TGTGCCAGCAGCGGAGACAGACCCTACGAGCAGTACTTC | CASSGDRPYEQYF
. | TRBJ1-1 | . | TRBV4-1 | TGCGCCAGCAGCCAAGAAGATGACATTTCGGGGCCCATGAACACTGAAGCTTTCTTT | CASSQEDDISGPMNTEAFF
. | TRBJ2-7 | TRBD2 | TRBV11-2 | TGTGCCAGCAGCCAGAGCGGGAGGGCCTCTGAGCAGTACTTC | CASSQSGRASEQYF
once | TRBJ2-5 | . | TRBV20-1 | TGCAGTGCTAGAGGGGAGACCCAGTACTTC | CSARGETQYF
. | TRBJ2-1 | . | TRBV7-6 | TGTGCCAGCAGCTTCGGACCTGGGGATGAGCAGTTCTTC | CASSFGPGDEQFF
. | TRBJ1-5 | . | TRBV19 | TGTGCCAGTAGTACCCTTTCGACAGACCATCAGCCCCAGCATTTT | CASSTLSTDHQPQHF
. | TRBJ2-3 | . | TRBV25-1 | TGTGCCAGCAGTGAGTTGGGCAGGGCGAGCACAGATACGCAGTATTTT | CASSELGRASTDTQYF
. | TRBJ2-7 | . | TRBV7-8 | TGTGCCAGCAGCCAGACAGGCAACGAGCAGTACTTC | CASSQTGNEQYF
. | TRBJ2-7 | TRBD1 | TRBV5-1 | TGCGCCAGCAGCTGGGGACAGGGCGGCGAGCAGTACTTC | CASSWGQGGEQYF
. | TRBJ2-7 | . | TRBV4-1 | TGCGCCAGCAGCCAATATCTGGGCAGCTCCTACGAGCAGTACTTC | CASSQYLGSSYEQYF
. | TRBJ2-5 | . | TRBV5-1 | TGCGCCAGCAGCTTGGCCGTCGTGCACGGTCACCAAGAGACCCAGTACTTC | CASSLAVVHGHQETQYF
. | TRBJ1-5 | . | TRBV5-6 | TGTGCCAGCAGCTTGTTCCGGGACACCTATCAGCCCCAGCATTTT | CASSLFRDTYQPQHF
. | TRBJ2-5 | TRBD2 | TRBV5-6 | TGTGCCAGCAGTATTACTAGCGGGGGGACGGAGACCCAGTACTTC | CASSITSGGTETQYF
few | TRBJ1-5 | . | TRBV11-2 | TGTGCCAGCAGCTTAGCGCAGGGGCGGAATCAGCCCCAGCATTTT | CASSLAQGRNQPQHF
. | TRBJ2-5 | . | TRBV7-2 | TGTGCCAGCGCGCAACCATTGGGACGACAGATACAAGAGACCCAGTACTTC | CASAQPLGRQIQETQYF